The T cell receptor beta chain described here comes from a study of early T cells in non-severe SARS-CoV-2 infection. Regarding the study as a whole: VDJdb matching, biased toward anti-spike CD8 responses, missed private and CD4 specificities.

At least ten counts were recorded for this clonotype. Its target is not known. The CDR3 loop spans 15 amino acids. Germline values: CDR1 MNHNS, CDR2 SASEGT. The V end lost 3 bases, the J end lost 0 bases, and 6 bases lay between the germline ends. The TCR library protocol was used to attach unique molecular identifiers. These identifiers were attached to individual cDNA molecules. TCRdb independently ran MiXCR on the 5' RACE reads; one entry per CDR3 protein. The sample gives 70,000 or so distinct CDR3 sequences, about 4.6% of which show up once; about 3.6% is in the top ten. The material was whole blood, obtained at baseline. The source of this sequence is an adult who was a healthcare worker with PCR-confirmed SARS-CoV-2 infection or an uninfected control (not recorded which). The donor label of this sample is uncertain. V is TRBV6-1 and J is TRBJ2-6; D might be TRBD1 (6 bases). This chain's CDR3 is CASSDRGSGANVLTF. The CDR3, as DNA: TGTGCCAGCAGTGACAGGGGCTCTGGGGCCAACGTCCTGACTTTC.